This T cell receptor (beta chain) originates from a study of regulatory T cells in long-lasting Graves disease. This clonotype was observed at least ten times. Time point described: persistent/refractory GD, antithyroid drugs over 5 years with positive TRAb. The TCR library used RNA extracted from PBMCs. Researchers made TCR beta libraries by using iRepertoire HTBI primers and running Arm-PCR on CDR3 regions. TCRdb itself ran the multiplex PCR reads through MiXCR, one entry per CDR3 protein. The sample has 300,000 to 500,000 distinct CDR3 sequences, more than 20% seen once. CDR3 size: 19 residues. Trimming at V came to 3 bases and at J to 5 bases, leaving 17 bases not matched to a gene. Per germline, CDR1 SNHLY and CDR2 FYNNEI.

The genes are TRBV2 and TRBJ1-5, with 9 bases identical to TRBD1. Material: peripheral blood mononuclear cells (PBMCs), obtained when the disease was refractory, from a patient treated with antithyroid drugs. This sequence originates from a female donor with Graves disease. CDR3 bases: TGTGCCAGCAGTGAGCTATCGTTTGATTCGACAGGGGGGGATCAGCCCCAGCATTTT. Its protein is CASSELSFDSTGGDQPQHF. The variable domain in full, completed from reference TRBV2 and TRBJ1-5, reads EPEVTQTPSHQVTQMGQEVILRCVPISNHLYFYWYRQILGQKVEFLVSFYNNEISEKSEIFDDQFSVERPDGSNFTLKIRSTKLEDSAMYFCASSELSFDSTGGDQPQHFGDGTRLSIL.